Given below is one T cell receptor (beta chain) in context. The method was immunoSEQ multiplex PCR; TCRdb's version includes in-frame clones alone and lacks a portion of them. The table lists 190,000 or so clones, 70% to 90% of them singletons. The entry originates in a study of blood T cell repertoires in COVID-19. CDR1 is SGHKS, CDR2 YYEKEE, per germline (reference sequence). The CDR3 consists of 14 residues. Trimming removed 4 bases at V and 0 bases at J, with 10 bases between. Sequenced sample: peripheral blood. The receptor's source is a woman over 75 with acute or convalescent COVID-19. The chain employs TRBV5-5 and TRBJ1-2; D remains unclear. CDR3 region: CASSPEVANYGYTF. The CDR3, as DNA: TGTGCCAGCAGCCCCGAGGTAGCTAACTATGGCTACACCTTC.